The 32 T cell receptor beta chains below all came from one sample that was sequenced in a study of shared clonotypes between healthy human individuals. The protocol was immunoSEQ multiplex PCR, while the TCRdb copy is restricted to in-frame clones and leaves out a portion. The sample holds around 2,000,000 clones; roughly 95% are singletons and the top ten take 0.13%. Source material: naive CD4+ T cells sorted from blood. Subset here: CD45RA+ positively selected. Every receptor here comes from a man between 18 and 29 years old in good health.

The chain is built from TRBV5-1 and TRBJ2-2, with a possible D match to TRBD1 (5 bases). The germline V gene encodes CDR1 SGHRS and CDR2 YFSETQ. V lost 0 bases and J 7 bases, leaving 10 bases between the germline ends. The CDR3 extends over 14 amino acids. The CDR3 is CASSLDPGIGELFF. CDR3 coding DNA: TGCGCCAGCAGCTTGGACCCAGGGATCGGGGAGCTGTTTTTT.

The chain recombines TRBV6-5 with TRBJ2-7, with D unresolved. The CDR3 length is 14 residues. Trimming left V 0 bases short and J 2 bases short, with 8 bases between. Germline V gene sequence: CDR1 MNHEY, CDR2 SVGAGI. In DNA form, the CDR3 reads TGTGCCAGCAGTTACTCGAACACGCCCTACGAGCAGTACTTC. It specifies CASSYSNTPYEQYF.

This chain uses TRBV28 with TRBJ2-2, with D possibly matching TRBD2 (6 bases). CDR1 MDHEN and CDR2 SYDVKM come from the germline V gene. V lost 7 bases and J 3 bases, leaving 33 bases between the germline ends. The CDR3 is 21 residues long. CDR3 sequence reads: CASTPLLPELYGGSHTGELFF. In DNA form, the CDR3 reads TGTGCCAGCACTCCACTTCTACCGGAGTTGTATGGGGGGTCCCACACCGGGGAGCTGTTTTTT.

The V gene is TRBV6-1, the J gene TRBJ1-4; D possibly corresponds to TRBD1 (6 bases). The CDR3 is 18 amino acids. Trimming took off 5 bases at V and 0 bases at J, with 19 bases between the two ends. The germline V gene encodes CDR1 MNHNS and CDR2 SASEGT. CDR3 nucleotides: TGTGCCAGCAGTCAAGGGGGGTACGGCCGAACAACTAATGAAAAACTGTTTTTT. It encodes CASSQGGYGRTTNEKLFF.

The rearrangement uses TRBV9 and TRBJ2-3, with TRBD2 matching 9 bases. The trim removed 0 bases at V and 7 bases at J, leaving 6 bases unmatched. CDR3 length: 15 residues. CDR1 is SGDLS and CDR2 is YYNGEE in the germline V gene. The CDR3 nucleotides read TGTGCCAGCAGCGTAGCGGGACTAGCTTCAAATACGCAGTATTTT. As protein: CASSVAGLASNTQYF.

V is TRBV5-1 and J is TRBJ1-2, with 8 bases fitting TRBD1. The ends lost 3 bases at V and 3 bases at J; junction bases unmatched: 10. CDR3 length equals 16 residues. Germline V gene data show CDR1 as SGHRS and CDR2 as YFSETQ. CDR3 amino acids: CASSWRSGTGDYGYTF. The CDR3, as DNA: TGCGCCAGCAGCTGGAGGTCGGGGACAGGAGACTATGGCTACACCTTC.

V is TRBV6-1 and J is TRBJ2-4; the D is unclear. The V end was cut by 7 bases, the J end by 0 bases, with 13 bases between. This CDR3 has 15 amino acids. The germline gives CDR1 MNHNS, CDR2 SASEGT. The CDR3 region has the DNA TGTGCCAGCACCCTCCTGGCCTTAGCCAAAAACATTCAGTACTTC. It encodes CASTLLALAKNIQYF.

The chain is built from TRBV6-1 and TRBJ1-5; D gene ambiguous. The CDR3 runs 15 residues. Trimming took 6 bases from V and 6 from J, leaving 18 bases between them. Germline V gene data show CDR1 as MNHNS and CDR2 as SASEGT. DNA for the CDR3: TGTGCCAGCAGCCCCGACATGGGCGCAGTTCAGCCCCAGCATTTT. Residues: CASSPDMGAVQPQHF.

This chain uses TRBV6-1 with TRBJ2-7, with D perhaps TRBD2 (6 bases). The ends were cut back, 10 bases at V and 4 bases at J, with 23 bases in the middle. The CDR3 has 15 amino acids. CDR1 and CDR2 (germline): MNHNS, SASEGT. The CDR3 loop reads CATRLGSGAIYEQYF. The CDR3 coding sequence is TGTGCCACCCGACTTGGTAGCGGAGCGATTTACGAGCAGTACTTC.

V and J are TRBV2 and TRBJ1-2, with D possibly being TRBD1 (6 bases). V was clipped by 5 bases and J by 6 bases, with 13 bases between them. The CDR3 totals 13 residues. From germline, CDR1 is SNHLY and CDR2 FYNNEI. The DNA for the CDR3 is TGTGCCAGCAGTACAACAGGGTCGAATGGCTACACCTTC. Its protein product is CASSTTGSNGYTF.

This clone appeared a single time. The J gene is TRBJ1-1, the V gene TRBV13; no firm D call. Per the germline V gene, CDR1 is PRHDT and CDR2 is FYEKMQ (reference sequence). This CDR3 has 16 residues. V lost 5 bases and J 1 base, leaving 17 bases between the germline ends. Here the CDR3 DNA reads TGTGCCAGCAGCCTATCCCAACGCGAGGGGAACACTGAAGCTTTCTTT. This gives the protein CASSLSQREGNTEAFF. Complete variable domain (other parts from reference TRBV13 and TRBJ1-1): AAGVIQSPRHLIKEKRETATLKCYPIPRHDTVYWYQQGPGQDPQFLISFYEKMQSDKGSIPDRFSAQQFSDYHSELNMSSLELGDSALYFCASSLSQREGNTEAFFGQGTRLTVV.

CDR3 sequence reads: CASSSDRATQYF. In nucleotides, the CDR3 is TGTGCCAGCAGTTCCGACAGGGCTACGCAGTATTTT. The chain joins TRBV2 to TRBJ2-3; TRBD1 matches at 7 bases. Germline V gene data show CDR1 as SNHLY and CDR2 as FYNNEI. J gave up 8 bases and V 5 bases, and 4 bases lay outside the gene matches. The CDR3 has 12 residues. The full variable domain, rest sourced from reference TRBV2 and TRBJ2-3, is EPEVTQTPSHQVTQMGQEVILRCVPISNHLYFYWYRQILGQKVEFLVSFYNNEISEKSEIFDDQFSVERPDGSNFTLKIRSTKLEDSAMYFCASSSDRATQYFGPGTRLTVL.

The chain is built from TRBV15 and TRBJ2-1; 7 bases map to TRBD1. J lost 0 bases, V lost 0 bases, and 11 bases had no gene match. The CDR3 extends over 19 amino acids. Germline V gene sequence: CDR1 LNHNV, CDR2 YYDKDF (reference sequence). CDR3 protein: CATSRDLMRGQSSYNEQFF. The CDR3 nucleotides read TGTGCCACCAGCAGAGATTTAATGAGGGGACAGAGCTCCTACAATGAGCAGTTCTTC.

This rearrangement joins TRBV28 to TRBJ1-3, with 9 bases that match TRBD1. J lost 6 bases, V lost 5 bases, and 8 bases had no gene match. CDR3 length equals 15 residues. The V gene's germline CDR1 is MDHEN and CDR2 SYDVKM. CDR3 nucleotide sequence: TGTGCCAGCAGTGCCCCGGGACAGGGACCAAACACCATATATTTT. As protein: CASSAPGQGPNTIYF.

V usage is TRBV30 and J usage is TRBJ2-2; D is perhaps TRBD2 (6 bases). The CDR3 is made up of 15 amino acids. Trimming removed 0 bases at V and 0 bases at J, with 8 bases between. Germline V gene data show CDR1 as GTSNPN and CDR2 as SVGIG (reference sequence). The CDR3 region has the DNA TGTGCCTGGAGTGTCGGGGGTACGAACACCGGGGAGCTGTTTTTT. Amino acids: CAWSVGGTNTGELFF.

The V and J genes are TRBV5-1 and TRBJ1-2; D is uncertain. Trimming removed 4 bases at V and 4 bases at J, with 14 bases between. Germline CDR1 SGHRS, CDR2 YFSETQ. CDR3 length equals 14 residues. CDR3 sequence reads: CASSLMDGAYGYTF. For the CDR3, the DNA is TGCGCCAGCAGCCTGATGGACGGTGCCTATGGCTACACCTTC.

The rearrangement links TRBV6-1 to TRBJ1-6; perhaps TRBD1 as D (6 bases). Trimming stripped 3 bases from V and 2 bases from J, with 8 bases between. This CDR3 contains 15 residues. CDR1 and CDR2 from the germline V gene are MNHNS and SASEGT. The CDR3 loop is CASSDRGAYNSPLHF. The CDR3 bases are TGTGCCAGCAGTGACAGGGGAGCCTATAATTCACCCCTCCACTTT.

This chain links TRBV14 with TRBJ1-6, with a tentative D call TRBD1 (5 bases). CDR1 and CDR2 from the germline V gene are SGHDN and FVKESK. The V end was cut by 3 bases, the J end by 0 bases, with 6 bases between. This CDR3 is 15 amino acids long. The CDR3 DNA sequence: TGTGCCAGCAGCCAGGGGGGCTCCTATAATTCACCCCTCCACTTT. Translating it yields CASSQGGSYNSPLHF. The variable domain in full, with the rest retrieved from reference TRBV14 and TRBJ1-6, is EAGVTQFPSHSVIEKGQTVTLRCDPISGHDNLYWYRRVMGKEIKFLLHFVKESKQDESGMPNNRFLAERTGGTYSTLKVQPAELEDSGVYFCASSQGGSYNSPLHFGNGTRLTVT.

About this clone itself: Within the sample, other DNA sequences also encode this same CDR3. The chain employs TRBV18 and TRBJ2-1; D unclear. The germline V gene encodes CDR1 KGHSH and CDR2 LQKENI. Deletions cut 2 bases from V and 4 bases from J, with 6 bases between. This CDR3 contains 13 residues. CDR3 DNA: TGTGCCAGCTCACCAGGACCTTACAATGAGCAGTTCTTC. This encodes CASSPGPYNEQFF.

The chain uses TRBV4-1 and TRBJ1-4; no definite D call. CDR3 length: 14 amino acids. Germline CDR1 reads MGHRA; CDR2 reads YSYEKL. V was cut by 1 base and J by 3 bases, with 6 bases left in between. The CDR3, as DNA: TGCGCCAGCAGCCAAGGGGGAGCTAATGAAAAACTGTTTTTT. It is translated as CASSQGGANEKLFF.

This chain uses TRBV7-9 with TRBJ2-2; 8 bases are a match to TRBD1. CDR1 and CDR2 from the germline V gene are SEHNR and FQNEAQ (reference sequence). V gave up 3 bases and J gave up 3 bases; unmatched junction bases: 3. CDR3 length equals 15 residues. The CDR3 protein is CASSFGQGDTGELFF. The CDR3 bases are TGTGCCAGCAGCTTTGGACAGGGAGACACCGGGGAGCTGTTTTTT.

The CDR3 reads CASRLAVYNEQFF. The DNA for the CDR3 is TGCGCCAGCAGGTTAGCGGTATACAATGAGCAGTTCTTC. The chain links TRBV5-1 to TRBJ2-1, with a weak D call TRBD2 (6 bases). This CDR3 region has 13 residues. Germline CDR1 SGHRS, CDR2 YFSETQ. V dropped 5 bases and J dropped 4 bases, with 10 bases sitting between them.

The rearrangement joins TRBV6-5 to TRBJ1-2, with TRBD1 identical over 7 bases. V was clipped by 7 bases and J by 7 bases; unmatched bases: 3. CDR1 is MNHEY and CDR2 is SVGAGI in the germline V gene. This CDR3 comprises 11 residues. The CDR3 nucleotides read TGTGCCAGCACCACAGGGGTTGGCTACACCTTC. This sequence encodes CASTTGVGYTF.

CDR3 region: CSVEPRDGAKEGYTF. CDR3 DNA: TGCAGCGTTGAACCCCGGGACGGAGCTAAAGAGGGCTACACCTTC. V usage is TRBV29-1 and J usage is TRBJ1-2; TRBD1 might be the D (5 bases). Per the germline V gene, CDR1 is SQVTM and CDR2 is ANQGSEA. The V gene lost 2 bases and the J gene lost 8 bases, with 21 bases spanning the gap. This CDR3 contains 15 residues.

This chain uses TRBV6-1 with TRBJ2-7; D could derive from TRBD1 or TRBD2 (5 bases each). The V gene's germline CDR1 is MNHNS and CDR2 SASEGT. The ends were cut back, 5 bases at V and 2 bases at J, with 13 bases in the middle. This CDR3 comprises 14 residues. CDR3 in amino acids: CASSSGTLTYEQYF. CDR3 DNA: TGTGCCAGCAGTTCCGGGACGTTAACCTACGAGCAGTACTTC.

A remark on this clone: This sample also contains other DNA sequences that code for the same CDR3. The V call is TRBV6-1, the J call TRBJ1-5; no clear D gene. The germline V and J ends were trimmed by 1 base and 1 base, with 5 bases remaining between them. The CDR3 consists of 14 residues. Germline loops: CDR1 MNHNS, CDR2 SASEGT. The CDR3 DNA reads as TGTGCCAGCAGTGAAGGAAGAAGCAATCAGCCCCAGCATTTT. Translating gives CASSEGRSNQPQHF.

The chain's CDR3 is CASSNQGLERHYEQYF. The CDR3 bases are TGTGCCAGTAGTAATCAAGGACTAGAGCGGCACTACGAGCAGTACTTC. The chain has TRBV19 and TRBJ2-7; 7 bases are shared with TRBD2. The trim removed 4 bases at V and 3 bases at J, leaving 12 bases unmatched. The V gene's germline CDR1 is LNHDA and CDR2 SQIVND (reference sequence). This CDR3 contains 16 residues.

The chain couples TRBV6-5 to TRBJ2-1; D may match TRBD1 or TRBD2 (5 bases each). Germline V gene data show CDR1 as MNHEY and CDR2 as SVGAGI. The CDR3 totals 11 residues. Trimming removed 3 bases at V and 13 bases at J, with 10 bases between. In nucleotides, the CDR3 is TGTGCCAGCAGTTATCCGGGACCCCAGTTCTTC. This translates into CASSYPGPQFF.

The chain joins TRBV9 to TRBJ1-4; 9 bases align to TRBD1. The V and J ends lost 3 bases and 8 bases, in that order; junction bases with no gene match: 8. The germline V gene has CDR1 SGDLS and CDR2 YYNGEE. This CDR3 contains 15 residues. CDR3 residues: CASSAGGQGSEKLFF. CDR3 DNA sequence: TGTGCCAGCAGCGCCGGGGGACAGGGATCGGAAAAACTGTTTTTT.

The chain uses TRBV2 and TRBJ1-2; TRBD1 matches 7 bases. CDR3 size: 14 residues. Germline CDR1 reads SNHLY; CDR2 reads FYNNEI. Trimming at V came to 4 bases and at J to 4 bases, leaving 6 bases not matched to a gene. The CDR3 sequence: CASSGRDRIYGYTF. CDR3 sequence (DNA): TGTGCCAGCAGTGGCCGGGACAGAATCTATGGCTACACCTTC.

The chain combines TRBV6-1 with TRBJ1-1; no reliable D call. The CDR3 is 15 amino acids. Trimming removed 0 bases at V and 1 base at J, with 9 bases between. Germline assignment: CDR1 MNHNS and CDR2 SASEGT. CDR3 amino acids: CASSEANRGNTEAFF. CDR3 DNA: TGTGCCAGCAGTGAAGCAAACCGAGGGAACACTGAAGCTTTCTTT.

The chain joins TRBV10-3 to TRBJ1-1; 10 nucleotides match TRBD1. Losses at the gene ends were 5 bases for V and 6 bases for J; bases not matched to a gene: 6. The germline V gene encodes CDR1 ENHRY and CDR2 SYGVKD. This CDR3 comprises 14 residues. The CDR3 reads CAISPRQGASEAFF. The CDR3 nucleotides are TGTGCCATCAGTCCTCGACAGGGGGCTTCTGAAGCTTTCTTT.